This TCR beta chain was observed in a study of cytotoxic CD8 clonotypes in ibrutinib-treated CLL. The CDR3 spans 18 residues. Germline lookup yields CDR1 SEHNR and CDR2 FQNEAQ (reference sequence). V lost 4 bases, J lost 4 bases, and 22 bases lay in between. The repertoire was sequenced with immunoSEQ multiplex PCR; TCRdb's copy has only in-frame clones and lacks some. The sample lists approximately 150,000 clones, roughly 84% occurring once. This receptor was taken from a human donor with chronic lymphocytic leukemia. This specimen was PBMCs, taken at disease progression, from a patient treated with ibrutinib. The chain is built from TRBV7-9 and TRBJ2-2; possible D gene TRBD1, 6 bases. CDR3 in amino acids: CASSSPKWGQLSTGELFF. In nucleotides, the CDR3 is TGTGCCAGCAGCTCCCCCAAGTGGGGACAATTATCCACCGGGGAGCTGTTTTTT.